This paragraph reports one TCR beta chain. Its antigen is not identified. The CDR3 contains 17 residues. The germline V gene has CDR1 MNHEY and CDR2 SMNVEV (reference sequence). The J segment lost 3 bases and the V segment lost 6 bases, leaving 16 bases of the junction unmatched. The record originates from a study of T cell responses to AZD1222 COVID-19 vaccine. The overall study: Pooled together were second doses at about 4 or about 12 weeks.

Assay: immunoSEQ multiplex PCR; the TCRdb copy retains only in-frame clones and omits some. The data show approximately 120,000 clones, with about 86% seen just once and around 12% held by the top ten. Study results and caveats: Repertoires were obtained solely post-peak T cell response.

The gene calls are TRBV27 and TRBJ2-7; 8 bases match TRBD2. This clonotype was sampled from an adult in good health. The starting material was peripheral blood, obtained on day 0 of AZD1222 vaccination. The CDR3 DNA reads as TGTGCCAGCAGCCCCGGGCGGGGAGCGGGAGTTTTCTACGAGCAGTACTTC. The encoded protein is CASSPGRGAGVFYEQYF.